Reported below is one T cell receptor beta chain. This record comes from a study of shared clonotypes between healthy human individuals. V shed 3 bases and J shed 6 bases, with 19 bases lying between them. This CDR3 is built from 16 residues. Germline CDR1 and CDR2: SNHLY and FYNNEI. Sequenced by immunoSEQ multiplex PCR; TCRdb stores in-frame clones only, minus some. The table lists 550,000 to 800,000 clones, 90% of them singletons, with about 33% in the top ten. V is TRBV2 and J is TRBJ2-3; possible D gene TRBD2, 6 bases. The sample taken for sequencing was memory CD8+ T cells from PBMCs. Sample subset: CD45RO+ cells pooled with CCR7-negative TemRA cells. This TCR came from a man aged 18-30 years in good health. Some clones in this sample may be carry-over from other donors' samples. This CDR3 is CASSEGGSVFGDTQYF. The CDR3 nucleotides read TGTGCCAGCAGTGAGGGGGGTTCAGTTTTCGGCGATACGCAGTATTTT.